This record looks at one T cell receptor (beta chain) sequence and its context. This clone's antigen is unknown. No quality values exist for individual bases; no much larger clone is one base distant. In the ophthalmopathy patients, disease was moderately to severely active, with a Clinical Activity Score of 3 or more, a NOSPECS grade of 4 or more, and a duration of less than 3 months. Any patient with an uncontrolled infection, another autoimmune disease, pregnancy or lactation was excluded. Diagnoses were based on clinical symptoms, serum thyroxine and TRAb, thyroid ultrasound and orbital computed tomography. PBMCs were isolated from about 10 ml of fresh peripheral blood by Ficoll-Paque density gradient centrifugation. Total RNA was extracted using Trizol reagent, and RNA quality was assessed on an Agilent 2100 Bioanalyzer. The TCR beta CDR3 regions were amplified from the RNA transcripts. The first round of RT-PCR for the TCR CDR3 was performed with the HTBI primer set and the Qiagen OneStep RT-PCR kit. Libraries were constructed in a second round of multiplex PCR, after which size selection and purification were carried out. Paired-end sequencing of the libraries was performed with 100 bp reads on an Illumina HiSeq2000. On the authors' methods: SOAPnuke was used to process the raw data, removing reads that contained adapters or uncalled bases, had a mean Phred below 15, or lacked an exact match to the constant primer or identifier. COPE v1.2.5 was used to merge high-quality paired reads, and clonotypes were defined as unique nucleotide sequences. Clonotypes were aligned to IMGT TRBV, TRBD and TRBJ reference segments using MiTCR v1.1. Analysis was restricted to V-J combinations with a frequency above 0.0001, which covered 98% to 99.2% of repertoires. A TCS score was defined as the ratio between F50 (clonal expansion) and ExV (chaos), using BLOSUM62-based TCRdist between CDR3 peptides within each V-J. Welch's t-statistics and random forest reduced 450 to 600 V-J features to 13, which were used in a naive Bayes classifier (R e1071). TCRdb itself trimmed the public reads at Q25 with fastp, ran MiXCR and retained productive beta chains. Every CDR3 protein is listed once, alongside the most common genes and DNA of its rows. TCRdb's processing, not the authors', yielded these V and J calls. The sample yields 300,000 or so distinct CDR3 sequences; around 15% were counted once. Roughly 53% of the sample is in the top ten clones.

The data derive from a study of T cells in Graves' hyperthyroidism and ophthalmopathy (dated by TCRdb to between 2017 and 2020). Study-level background: Peripheral blood samples were taken at the time of initial diagnosis, prior to any treatment. In addition, the study compared T-cell repertoires in thyroid tissue and in blood from roughly 6 Graves' hyperthyroidism patients. Prospective prediction of ophthalmopathy was tested in an independent validation cohort of 18 to 20 hyperthyroidism patients and 17 patients who later progressed to ophthalmopathy. TCR V-J signatures able to tell the groups apart were searched for in a discovery cohort of 90 to 100 patients, of whom over 40 had Graves' ophthalmopathy and around 58 had stable Graves' hyperthyroidism. The approximately 98 discovery patients were randomly divided into training and test sets at a 7:3 ratio. After blood sampling, hyperthyroidism patients were treated with methimazole at a starting dose of 30 mg daily, and ophthalmopathy patients were treated with high-dose intravenous methylprednisolone. The paper reports TCR Vbeta CDR3 sequencing of roughly 140 peripheral blood samples: around 45 ophthalmopathy, about 75 hyperthyroidism and 17 progressor patients. Here is what the overall study found, with its caveats: Blood samples also contained most of the expanded thyroid clonotypes (frequency above 0.001), which suggests that blood repertoires may reflect thyroid immune responses. In validation, the model predicted progression to ophthalmopathy with about 71% sensitivity and about 73% specificity, a median of 6.5 months before onset. No statistical method was used to set the sample size in advance, and investigators knew the group allocation. In cross-validation, a model built on a 13 V-J signature told ophthalmopathy apart from stable hyperthyroidism with over 85% sensitivity and approximately 81% specificity, and in testing the same model reached 80%/75%.

In the germline V gene (reference sequence), CDR1 corresponds to DFQATT and CDR2 to SNEGSKA. For this chain, trimming is 0 bases at the V end and 4 bases at the J end, and the number of junction bases without a gene match is 5. From cysteine to phenylalanine, the CDR3 is 15 amino acids long. Here the CDR3 DNA is all that survives: 45 bases in frame from base 1. Input material: blood. The clonotype originates from a woman aged 55-75 years with Graves' ophthalmopathy. The sequence links TRBV20-1 to TRBJ2-7, with TRBD1 identical over 11 junction bases. The CDR3 reads CSARDMGQGVYEQYF. The nucleotides are TGCAGTGCTAGAGATATGGGACAGGGGGTTTACGAGCAGTACTTC.